This is a list of T cell receptor beta chains from one sample in a study of beta chain features in type 1 diabetes. Generated by immunoSEQ multiplex PCR, the TCRdb table keeps only in-frame clones and is missing some. The sample shows roughly 290,000 clones, 8% of them seen only once. The sample taken for sequencing was central memory CD4+ T cells from blood. These receptors were obtained from a woman aged 18-30 years in good health. The CDR3 runs from the conserved cysteine through the conserved F or W. Each record gives: D gene, clone size, V gene, J gene, CDR3 protein, CDR3 DNA. D genes are given only for firm matches. The size entry is marked missing in some rows and otherwise reads once, few, many or a size class.

d_gene: NA
abundance: few
v_gene: TRBV19
j_gene: TRBJ1-1
CDR3aa: CASRKPEGNTEAFF
CDR3nt: TGTGCCAGTAGGAAGCCCGAGGGAAACACTGAAGCTTTCTTT

d_gene: TRBD1
abundance: many
v_gene: TRBV4-2
j_gene: TRBJ1-4
CDR3aa: CASSQRGGTDEKLFF
CDR3nt: TGTGCCAGCAGCCAAAGAGGGGGCACGGATGAAAAACTGTTTTTT

d_gene: TRBD1
abundance: few
v_gene: TRBV27
j_gene: TRBJ1-1
CDR3aa: CASSPSGGAHTEAFF
CDR3nt: TGTGCCAGCAGTCCGTCAGGGGGGGCACACACTGAAGCTTTCTTT

d_gene: TRBD1
abundance: few
v_gene: TRBV6-6
j_gene: TRBJ2-3
CDR3aa: CATPSGTGNTDTQYF
CDR3nt: TGTGCCACGCCTTCAGGGACAGGGAACACAGATACGCAGTATTTT

d_gene: NA
abundance: few
v_gene: TRBV6-1
j_gene: TRBJ2-1
CDR3aa: CASSEVGVSRRNEQFF
CDR3nt: TGTGCCAGCAGTGAAGTCGGAGTCTCTCGTCGGAATGAGCAGTTCTTC

d_gene: NA
abundance: NA
v_gene: TRBV7-9
j_gene: TRBJ2-3
CDR3aa: CASSFLQGVPGDTQYF
CDR3nt: TGTGCCAGCAGCTTTTTGCAGGGAGTTCCAGGAGATACGCAGTATTTT

d_gene: TRBD1
abundance: NA
v_gene: TRBV18
j_gene: TRBJ1-5
CDR3aa: CASSLPGQGRQPQHF
CDR3nt: TGTGCCAGCTCACTTCCGGGACAGGGTCGACAGCCCCAGCATTTT

d_gene: NA
abundance: NA
v_gene: TRBV18
j_gene: TRBJ1-5
CDR3aa: CASSLLPEAIASNQPQHF
CDR3nt: TGTGCCAGCTCACTACTGCCGGAAGCCATCGCCAGCAATCAGCCCCAGCATTTT

d_gene: NA
abundance: few
v_gene: TRBV7-9
j_gene: TRBJ2-7
CDR3aa: CASSPGTGAYEQYF
CDR3nt: TGTGCCAGCAGCCCCGGGACGGGTGCCTACGAGCAGTACTTC

d_gene: NA
abundance: few
v_gene: TRBV19
j_gene: TRBJ2-2
CDR3aa: CASSRGDDTGELFF
CDR3nt: TGTGCCAGTAGTAGGGGGGACGACACCGGGGAGCTGTTTTTT

d_gene: NA
abundance: NA
v_gene: TRBV5-4
j_gene: TRBJ2-3
CDR3aa: CASSPGGGRTDTQYF
CDR3nt: TGCGCCAGCAGCCCCGGAGGGGGGCGGACAGATACGCAGTATTTT

d_gene: TRBD1
abundance: NA
v_gene: TRBV7-9
j_gene: TRBJ1-1
CDR3aa: CASSSRTGLMNTEAFF
CDR3nt: TGTGCCAGCAGCTCTCGGACAGGGCTCATGAACACTGAAGCTTTCTTT

d_gene: NA
abundance: few
v_gene: TRBV29-1
j_gene: TRBJ1-2
CDR3aa: CSVRAPDGYTF
CDR3nt: TGCAGCGTACGGGCCCCCGATGGCTACACCTTC

d_gene: NA
abundance: few
v_gene: TRBV7-3
j_gene: TRBJ2-5
CDR3aa: CASSLTRLETQYF
CDR3nt: TGTGCCAGCAGCCTAACCCGGCTTGAGACCCAGTACTTC